Below, one T cell receptor beta chain is given with its context. What it recognizes is unknown. V was pared by 6 bases and J by 7 bases, with 18 bases between. Looked up from germline, CDR1 is SGHVS and CDR2 is FNYEAQ. The CDR3 sequence is 14 residues long. The PCR used 60 Vbeta and 13 Jbeta primers. The assay was immunoSEQ multiplex PCR, and TCRdb's table has in-frame clones only and misses some. Altogether 110,000 to 150,000 clones are present, 73% being singletons, with the ten largest covering 1.3%. The data were obtained in a study of cytomegalovirus exposure and HLA in healthy donors. Study results and caveats: Immune exposure was documented only through CMV serostatus.

The chain links TRBV7-6 to TRBJ1-2; D perhaps matches TRBD1 (6 bases). This receptor was taken from a woman aged 40 to 55 in good health and CMV-seronegative. Sequenced: PBMCs. Here the CDR3 DNA reads TGTGCCAGCAGTGCGGGCCCAGGGGTTCCTGGCTACACCTTC. The encoded protein is CASSAGPGVPGYTF.